This T cell receptor (beta chain) was profiled in a study of cytomegalovirus exposure and HLA in healthy donors. Study-wide results and limits: Common viral pathogens seemed, in a later analysis, to connect with several of the most significant clusters.

Though nominally healthy at sampling, donors likely had unrecorded immune exposures. Researchers ran the PCR with 60 Vbeta and 13 Jbeta primers. Profiling relied on immunoSEQ multiplex PCR, and the TCRdb table lists in-frame clones only, not all of them. The sample yields roughly 140,000 clones, roughly 87% seen once. The CDR3 is 14 amino acids. The junction had 2 bases not matched to a gene; V was cut back by 3 bases and J by 1 base. CDR1 and CDR2 from the germline V gene are SGHAT and FQNNGV. This clone came up once. What it recognizes is unknown. The V and J genes are TRBV11-2 and TRBJ2-7; 8 bases align to TRBD1. The TCR was taken from a man between 25 and 39 years old in good health and CMV-seropositive. Sequenced sample: PBMCs. CDR3 loop: CASSLGDRSYEQYF. In nucleotides, the CDR3 is TGTGCCAGCAGCTTGGGGGACAGGTCCTACGAGCAGTACTTC.